In this sample, the clone carrying this T cell receptor beta chain turned up a few times. How the authors handled the data: Estimated nucleated cell counts came from reference gene primer amplification. Sequenced by immunoSEQ multiplex PCR; TCRdb stores in-frame clones only, minus some. V and J calls and clone size are those listed in that table; D and trimming were worked out from the DNA. The table has roughly 87,000 clones, approximately 75% seen once. These data originate in a study of blood T cell repertoires in COVID-19. About the study: Sample material is recorded as cDNA or gDNA derived from T cells, B-cell-depleted T cells, or PBMCs.

From germline, CDR1 is LGHDT and CDR2 YNNKEL (reference sequence). V lost 4 bases, J lost 0 bases, and 12 bases lay in between. The CDR3 loop spans 15 amino acids. The chain employs TRBV3-1 (or the pseudogene TRBV3-2) and TRBJ1-1; D perhaps matches TRBD1 (5 bases). This clonotype was obtained from a woman older than 75 with acute or convalescent COVID-19. The specimen was peripheral blood. CDR3 DNA sequence: TGTGCCAGCAGCCCGGACAAGCCCATGAACACTGAAGCTTTCTTT. This encodes CASSPDKPMNTEAFF.